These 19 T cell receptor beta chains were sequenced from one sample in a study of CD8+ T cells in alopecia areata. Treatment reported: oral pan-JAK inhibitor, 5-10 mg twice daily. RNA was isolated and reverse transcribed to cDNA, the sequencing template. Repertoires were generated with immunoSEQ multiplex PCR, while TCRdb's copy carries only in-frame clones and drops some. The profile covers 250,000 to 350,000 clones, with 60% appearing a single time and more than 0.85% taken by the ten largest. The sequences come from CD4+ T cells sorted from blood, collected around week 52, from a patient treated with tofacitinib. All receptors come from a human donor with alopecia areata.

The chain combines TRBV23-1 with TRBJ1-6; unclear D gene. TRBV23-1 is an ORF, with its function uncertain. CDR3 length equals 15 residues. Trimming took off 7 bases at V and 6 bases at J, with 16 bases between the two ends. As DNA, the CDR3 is TGCGCCAGCAAACGGTACGAGCAGCCTAATTCACCCCTCCACTTT. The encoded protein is CASKRYEQPNSPLHF.

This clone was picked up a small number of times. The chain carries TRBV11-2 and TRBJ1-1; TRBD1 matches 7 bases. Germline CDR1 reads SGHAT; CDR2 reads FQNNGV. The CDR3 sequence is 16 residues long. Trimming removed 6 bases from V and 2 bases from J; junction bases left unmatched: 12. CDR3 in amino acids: CASRGRAGQRNTEAFF. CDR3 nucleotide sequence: TGTGCCAGCAGGGGTAGAGCGGGACAGCGAAACACTGAAGCTTTCTTT.

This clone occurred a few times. CDR3 sequence reads: CASSLPGQGNNSPLHF. CDR3 coding DNA: TGTGCCAGCAGCCTACCGGGACAAGGCAATAATTCACCCCTCCACTTT. The J gene is TRBJ1-6, the V gene TRBV5-4; possible D gene TRBD1, 6 bases. Trimming took 4 bases from V and 5 from J, leaving 16 bases between them. Germline lookup yields CDR1 SGHNT and CDR2 YYREEE (reference sequence). CDR3 length equals 16 residues.

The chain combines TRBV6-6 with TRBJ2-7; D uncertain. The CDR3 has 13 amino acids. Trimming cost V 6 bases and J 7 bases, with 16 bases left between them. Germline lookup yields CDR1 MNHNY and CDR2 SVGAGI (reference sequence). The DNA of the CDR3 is TGTGCCAGCAGACCCCTTACGTTGGAAGAGCAGTACTTC. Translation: CASRPLTLEEQYF.

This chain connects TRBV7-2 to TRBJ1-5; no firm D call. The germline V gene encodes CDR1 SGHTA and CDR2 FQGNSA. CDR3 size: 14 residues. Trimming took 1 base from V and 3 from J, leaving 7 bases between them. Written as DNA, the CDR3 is TGTGCCAGCAGCTTAGTCGGTTTCAATCAGCCCCAGCATTTT. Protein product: CASSLVGFNQPQHF.

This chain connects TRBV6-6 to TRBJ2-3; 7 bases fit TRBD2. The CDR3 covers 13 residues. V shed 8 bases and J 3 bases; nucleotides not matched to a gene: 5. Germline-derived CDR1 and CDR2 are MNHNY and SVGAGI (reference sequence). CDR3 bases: TGTGCCAGCTCCGGGGGGAGTACAGATACGCAGTATTTT. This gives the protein CASSGGSTDTQYF.

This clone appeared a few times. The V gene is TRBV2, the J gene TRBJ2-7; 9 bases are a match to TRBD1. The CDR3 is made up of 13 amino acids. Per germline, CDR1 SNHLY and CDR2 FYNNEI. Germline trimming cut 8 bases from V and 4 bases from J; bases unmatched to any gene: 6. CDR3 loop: CASGGQGGYEQYF. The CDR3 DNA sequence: TGTGCCAGCGGGGGACAGGGTGGGTACGAGCAGTACTTC.

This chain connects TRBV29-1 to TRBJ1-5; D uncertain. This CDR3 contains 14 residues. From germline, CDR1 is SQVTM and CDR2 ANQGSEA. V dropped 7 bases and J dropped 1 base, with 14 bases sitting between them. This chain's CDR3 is CSASDSGSNQPQHF. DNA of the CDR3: TGCAGCGCCTCCGACTCCGGGAGCAATCAGCCCCAGCATTTT. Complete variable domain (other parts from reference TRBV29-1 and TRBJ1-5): SAVISQKPSRDICQRGTSLTIQCQVDSQVTMMFWYRQQPGQSLTLIATANQGSEATYESGFVIDKFPISRPNLTFSTLTVSNMSPEDSSIYLCSASDSGSNQPQHFGDGTRLSIL.

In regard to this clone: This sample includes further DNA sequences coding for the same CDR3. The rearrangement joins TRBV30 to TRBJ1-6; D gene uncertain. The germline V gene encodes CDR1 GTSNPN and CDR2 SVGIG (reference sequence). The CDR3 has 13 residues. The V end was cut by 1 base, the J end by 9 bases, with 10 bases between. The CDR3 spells CAWSDRAGSPLHF. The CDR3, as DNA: TGTGCCTGGAGTGATCGGGCAGGTTCACCCCTCCACTTT.

Here the CDR3 DNA reads TGTGCCAGCAGTTTATGGGGAAACTTATACGAGCAGTACTTC. Translated, it gives CASSLWGNLYEQYF. The chain couples TRBV27 to TRBJ2-7; D is undetermined. Germline CDR1 and CDR2: MNHEY and SMNVEV (reference sequence). With 1 base removed from V and 4 bases from J, the gap between germline ends came to 11 bases. The CDR3 contains 14 residues.

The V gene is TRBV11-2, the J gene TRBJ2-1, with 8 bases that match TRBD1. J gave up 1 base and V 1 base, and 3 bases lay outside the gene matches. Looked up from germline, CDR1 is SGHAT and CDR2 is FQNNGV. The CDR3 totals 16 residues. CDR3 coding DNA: TGTGCCAGCAGCTTAGTCAGGGGGCCATCCTACAATGAGCAGTTCTTC. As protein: CASSLVRGPSYNEQFF.

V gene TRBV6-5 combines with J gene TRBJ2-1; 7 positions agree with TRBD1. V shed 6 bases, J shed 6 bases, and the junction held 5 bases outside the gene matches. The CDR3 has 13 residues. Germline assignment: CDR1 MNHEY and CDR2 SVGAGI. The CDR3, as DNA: TGTGCCAGCAGGACTGACAGGGTCAATGAGCAGTTCTTC. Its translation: CASRTDRVNEQFF.

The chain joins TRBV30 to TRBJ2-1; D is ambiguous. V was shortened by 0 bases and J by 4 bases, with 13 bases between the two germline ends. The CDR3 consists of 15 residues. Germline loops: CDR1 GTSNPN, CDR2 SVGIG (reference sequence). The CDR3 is CAWSVGERAYNEQFF. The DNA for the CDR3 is TGTGCCTGGAGTGTGGGTGAAAGGGCGTACAATGAGCAGTTCTTC.

CDR3 nucleotide sequence: TGTGCCAGCAGTGAAGACGGCCGAGGGGAGACCCAGTACTTC. Protein sequence: CASSEDGRGETQYF. This chain connects TRBV2 to TRBJ2-5; maybe TRBD2 (5 bases). The CDR3 has 14 residues. V was clipped by 1 base and J by 5 bases, with 11 bases between them. The germline CDR1 and CDR2 sequences are SNHLY and FYNNEI.

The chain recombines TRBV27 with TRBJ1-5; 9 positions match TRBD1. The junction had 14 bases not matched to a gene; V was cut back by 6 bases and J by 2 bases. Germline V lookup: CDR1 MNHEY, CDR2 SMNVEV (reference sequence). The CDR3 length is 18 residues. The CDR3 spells CASSPIGAGQGGNQPQHF. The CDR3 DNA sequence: TGTGCCAGCAGCCCAATTGGGGCGGGACAGGGAGGCAATCAGCCCCAGCATTTT.

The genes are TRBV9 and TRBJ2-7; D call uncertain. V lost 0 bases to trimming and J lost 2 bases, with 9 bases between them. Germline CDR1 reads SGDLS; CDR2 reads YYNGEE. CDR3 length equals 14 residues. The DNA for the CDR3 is TGTGCCAGCAGCGTAGGATGGTTAACCTACGAGCAGTACTTC. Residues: CASSVGWLTYEQYF. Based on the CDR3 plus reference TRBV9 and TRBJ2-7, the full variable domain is DSGVTQTPKHLITATGQRVTLRCSPRSGDLSVYWYQQSLDQGLQFLIQYYNGEERAKGNILERFSAQQFPDLHSELNLSSLELGDSALYFCASSVGWLTYEQYFGPGTRLTVT.

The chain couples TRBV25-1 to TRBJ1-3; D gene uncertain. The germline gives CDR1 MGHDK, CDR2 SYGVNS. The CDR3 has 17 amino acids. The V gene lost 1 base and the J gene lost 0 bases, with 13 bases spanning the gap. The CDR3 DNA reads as TGTGCCAGCAGTGAATCCATAGGGCGGGGCTCTGGAAACACCATATATTTT. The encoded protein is CASSESIGRGSGNTIYF.

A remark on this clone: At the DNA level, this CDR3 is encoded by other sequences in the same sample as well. The DNA of the CDR3 is TGTGCCACCAGCAGAGATAGGAGGGAGCAGTACTTC. Its protein is CATSRDRREQYF. The V call is TRBV15, the J call TRBJ2-7; a weak D match, TRBD2 (5 bases). Germline V gene lookup returns CDR1 LNHNV and CDR2 YYDKDF (reference sequence). This CDR3 has 12 amino acids. V was pared by 0 bases and J by 7 bases, with 7 bases between.

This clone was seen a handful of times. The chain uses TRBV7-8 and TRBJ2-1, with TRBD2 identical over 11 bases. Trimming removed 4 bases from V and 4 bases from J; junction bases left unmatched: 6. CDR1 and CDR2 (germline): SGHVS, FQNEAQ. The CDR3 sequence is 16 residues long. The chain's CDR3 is CASSSRASGGYNEQFF. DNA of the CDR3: TGTGCCAGCAGCTCCCGGGCTAGCGGGGGGTACAATGAGCAGTTCTTC.